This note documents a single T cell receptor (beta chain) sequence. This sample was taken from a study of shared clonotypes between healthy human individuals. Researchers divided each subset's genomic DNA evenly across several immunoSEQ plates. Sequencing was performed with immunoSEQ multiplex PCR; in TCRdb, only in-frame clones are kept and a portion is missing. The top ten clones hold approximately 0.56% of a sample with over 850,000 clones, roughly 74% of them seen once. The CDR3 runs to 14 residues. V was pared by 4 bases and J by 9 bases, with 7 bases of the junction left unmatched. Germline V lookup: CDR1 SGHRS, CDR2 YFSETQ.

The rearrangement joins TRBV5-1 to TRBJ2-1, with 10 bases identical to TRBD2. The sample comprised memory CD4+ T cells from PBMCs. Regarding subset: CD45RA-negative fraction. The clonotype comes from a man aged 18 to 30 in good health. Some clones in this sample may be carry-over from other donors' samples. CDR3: CASSRTSGKVEQFF. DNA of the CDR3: TGCGCCAGCAGCCGGACTAGCGGCAAAGTTGAGCAGTTCTTC.